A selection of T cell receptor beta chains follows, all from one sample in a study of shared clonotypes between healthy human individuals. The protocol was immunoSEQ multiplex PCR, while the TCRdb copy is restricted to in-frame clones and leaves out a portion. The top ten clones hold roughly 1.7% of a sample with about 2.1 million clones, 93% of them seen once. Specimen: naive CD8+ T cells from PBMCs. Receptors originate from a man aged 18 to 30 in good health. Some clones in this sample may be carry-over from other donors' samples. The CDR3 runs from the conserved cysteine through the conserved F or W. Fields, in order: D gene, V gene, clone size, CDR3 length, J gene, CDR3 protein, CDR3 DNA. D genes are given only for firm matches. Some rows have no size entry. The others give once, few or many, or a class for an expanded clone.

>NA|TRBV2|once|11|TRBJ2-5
CASRVEETQYF
TGTGCCAGCCGGGTAGAAGAGACCCAGTACTTC
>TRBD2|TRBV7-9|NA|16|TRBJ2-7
CASSLYVGGDPYEQYF
TGTGCCAGCAGCTTATACGTGGGAGGGGACCCCTACGAGCAGTACTTC
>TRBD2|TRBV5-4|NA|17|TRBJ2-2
CASSEGLAGDSTGELFF
TGTGCCAGCAGCGAAGGACTAGCGGGAGATTCCACCGGGGAGCTGTTTTTT
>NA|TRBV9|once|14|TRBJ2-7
CASSVGGKPHEQYF
TGTGCCAGCAGCGTAGGGGGTAAACCCCACGAGCAGTACTTC
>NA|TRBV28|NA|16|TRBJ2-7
CASSSMRQGGRYEQYF
TGTGCCAGCAGTTCTATGAGACAGGGAGGAAGGTACGAGCAGTACTTC
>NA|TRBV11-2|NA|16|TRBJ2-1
CASSFGEGTGRNEQFF
TGTGCCAGCAGCTTCGGAGAAGGAACAGGGAGGAATGAGCAGTTCTTC
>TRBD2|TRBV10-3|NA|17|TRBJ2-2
CAISESPTSRYTGELFF
TGTGCCATCAGTGAGTCCCCGACTAGCAGATACACCGGGGAGCTGTTTTTT
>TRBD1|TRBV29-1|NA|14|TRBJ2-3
CSVDRTGAADTQYF
TGCAGCGTGGATAGGACAGGGGCTGCAGATACGCAGTATTTT
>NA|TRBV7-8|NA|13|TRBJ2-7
CASGGEAYYEQYF
TGTGCCAGCGGAGGGGAGGCCTACTACGAGCAGTACTTC
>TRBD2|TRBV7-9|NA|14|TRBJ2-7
CASSFGGRDYEQYF
TGTGCCAGCAGCTTCGGCGGGAGAGACTACGAGCAGTACTTC
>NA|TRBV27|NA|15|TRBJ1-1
CASTPGGGKGTEAFF
TGTGCCAGCACCCCGGGGGGGGGCAAAGGCACTGAAGCTTTCTTT
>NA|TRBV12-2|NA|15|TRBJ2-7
CASRPLHSGDYEQYF
TGTGCAAGTCGCCCCCTACACTCGGGGGACTACGAGCAGTACTTC
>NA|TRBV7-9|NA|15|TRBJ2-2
CASSFEDMNTGELFF
TGTGCCAGCAGCTTTGAGGACATGAACACCGGGGAGCTGTTTTTT
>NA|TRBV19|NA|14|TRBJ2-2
CASSIGGINGELFF
TGTGCCAGTAGTATCGGAGGGATCAATGGGGAGCTGTTTTTT
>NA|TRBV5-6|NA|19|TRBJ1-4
CASSLESGFDPQDNEKLFF
TGTGCCAGCAGCTTGGAATCAGGGTTCGATCCGCAAGATAATGAAAAACTGTTTTTT
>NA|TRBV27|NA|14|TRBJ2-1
CASRRIAVYNEQFF
TGTGCCAGCCGACGAATAGCGGTATACAATGAGCAGTTCTTC
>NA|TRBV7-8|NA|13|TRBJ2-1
CASSGQRRNEQFF
TGTGCCAGCAGCGGACAGAGACGCAATGAGCAGTTCTTC
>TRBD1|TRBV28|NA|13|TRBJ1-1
CASSLGQGREAFF
TGTGCCAGCAGTCTTGGACAGGGCCGTGAAGCTTTCTTT
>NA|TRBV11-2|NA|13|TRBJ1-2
CASSLGTGSGYTF
TGTGCCAGCAGCTTAGGTACGGGGTCTGGCTACACCTTC
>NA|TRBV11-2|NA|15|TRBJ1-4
CASSPRRGDNEKLFF
TGTGCCAGCAGCCCACGGCGAGGCGATAATGAAAAACTGTTTTTT
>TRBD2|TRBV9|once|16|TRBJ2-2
CASSAPGGERTGELFF
TGTGCCAGCAGCGCGCCCGGGGGGGAAAGGACCGGGGAGCTGTTTTTT
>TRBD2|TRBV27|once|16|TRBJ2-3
CASSLLLAGWADTQYF
TGTGCCAGCAGTTTACTTCTAGCGGGATGGGCAGATACGCAGTATTTT
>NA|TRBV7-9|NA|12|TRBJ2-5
CASSPEGGAQYF
TGTGCCAGCAGCCCCGAGGGGGGGGCCCAGTACTTC
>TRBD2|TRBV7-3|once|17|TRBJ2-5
CASSLSRTSGSQETQYF
TGTGCCAGCAGCTTAAGCCGGACTAGCGGATCACAAGAGACCCAGTACTTC
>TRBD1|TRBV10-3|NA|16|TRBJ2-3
CAISESEDRGLGAQYF
TGTGCCATCAGTGAGTCCGAGGACAGGGGGCTGGGTGCGCAGTATTTT
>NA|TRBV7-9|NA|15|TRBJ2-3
CASSFAGDYADTQYF
TGTGCCAGCAGCTTCGCAGGGGATTATGCGGATACGCAGTATTTT
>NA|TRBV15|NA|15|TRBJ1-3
CATSRDRTVGNTIYF
TGTGCCACCAGCAGAGATCGAACAGTCGGAAACACCATATATTTT
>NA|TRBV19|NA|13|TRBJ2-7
CASSEGVSYEQYF
TGTGCCAGTAGTGAGGGGGTCTCCTACGAGCAGTACTTC
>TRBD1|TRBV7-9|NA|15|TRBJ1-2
CASSYGAGQGDGYTF
TGTGCCAGCAGCTACGGTGCGGGACAGGGGGATGGCTACACCTTC
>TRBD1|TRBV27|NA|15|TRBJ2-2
CASSLRDRSNGELFF
TGTGCCAGCAGTTTACGGGACAGGTCCAACGGGGAGCTGTTTTTT
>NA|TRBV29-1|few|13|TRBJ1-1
CSVDEGRGTEAFF
TGCAGCGTTGACGAGGGCAGGGGAACTGAAGCTTTCTTT
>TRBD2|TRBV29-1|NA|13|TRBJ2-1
CSVGGWGGDEQFF
TGCAGCGTTGGTGGTTGGGGAGGGGATGAGCAGTTCTTC
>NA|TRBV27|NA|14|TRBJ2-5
CASKRLGRQETQYF
TGTGCCAGCAAGAGGTTGGGCAGGCAAGAGACCCAGTACTTC
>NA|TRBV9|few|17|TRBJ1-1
CASSGTREFVQDGEAFF
TGTGCCAGCAGCGGAACCCGAGAGTTTGTACAGGACGGTGAAGCTTTCTTT
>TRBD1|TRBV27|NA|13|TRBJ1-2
CASRAGTDYGYTF
TGTGCCAGCAGAGCCGGGACAGACTATGGCTACACCTTC
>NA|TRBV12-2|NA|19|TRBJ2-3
CASLAYPLLAGPVQDTQYF
TGTGCAAGCCTCGCTTATCCCCTGCTAGCGGGACCTGTCCAAGATACGCAGTATTTT
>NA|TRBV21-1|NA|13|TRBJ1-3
CASIPPGGNTIYF
TGTGCCAGCATCCCTCCAGGCGGAAACACCATATATTTT
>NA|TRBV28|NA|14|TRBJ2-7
CASRTRGQTYEQYF
TGTGCCAGCAGAACCCGAGGCCAGACCTACGAGCAGTACTTC
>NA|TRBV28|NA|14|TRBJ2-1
CASSLPPGLVEQFF
TGTGCCAGCAGTTTACCGCCGGGATTGGTGGAGCAGTTCTTC
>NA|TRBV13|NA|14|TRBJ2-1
CASSPSQSYNEQFF
TGTGCCAGCAGCCCCTCACAGTCCTACAATGAGCAGTTCTTC